This T cell receptor beta chain was sequenced during a study of blood T cell repertoires in COVID-19. The repertoire was sequenced with immunoSEQ multiplex PCR; TCRdb's copy has only in-frame clones and lacks some. The data contain about 200,000 clones, around 95% of them singletons. Per germline, CDR1 SGHRS and CDR2 YFSETQ. V dropped 1 base and J dropped 4; count of bases not matched to a gene: 7. CDR3 length: 16 residues. The J gene is TRBJ2-2, the V gene TRBV5-1, with TRBD1 matching over 7 bases. Material: peripheral blood. The clonotype was recovered from a man aged 25 to 40 with COVID-19, enrolled during active disease. As DNA, the CDR3 is TGCGCCAGCAGCTTGCGAGGGGGCGGTAGCACCGGGGAGCTGTTTTTT. Amino acids: CASSLRGGGSTGELFF.